This T cell receptor (beta chain) derives from a study of shared clonotypes between healthy human individuals. Study results and limitations: Generally, naive subsets (rather than memory subsets) showed larger estimated richness. When compared with the clonotypes that were shared by all four sorted-subset donors, the non-shared clonotypes turned out to have lower generation probabilities.

Once extracted for a subset, genomic DNA was divided evenly among several immunoSEQ plates. Repertoires were generated with immunoSEQ multiplex PCR, while TCRdb's copy carries only in-frame clones and drops some. The table has 300,000 to 350,000 clones, less than 85% seen once; the top ten hold over 9.5%. V dropped 6 bases and J dropped 4; count of bases not matched to a gene: 5. The CDR3 has 14 amino acids. Germline V lookup: CDR1 MNHNS, CDR2 SASEGT. On this clone itself: Its antigen is still unknown.

J is TRBJ2-5 and V is TRBV6-1, with 10 bases fitting TRBD2. The clonotype originates from a young man in good health. The sequenced material came from memory CD4+ T cells sorted from blood. Subset here: CD45RA-negative fraction. The CDR3 here is CASRVLAGLETQYF. The CDR3 nucleotides are TGTGCCAGCAGGGTACTAGCGGGATTAGAGACCCAGTACTTC.